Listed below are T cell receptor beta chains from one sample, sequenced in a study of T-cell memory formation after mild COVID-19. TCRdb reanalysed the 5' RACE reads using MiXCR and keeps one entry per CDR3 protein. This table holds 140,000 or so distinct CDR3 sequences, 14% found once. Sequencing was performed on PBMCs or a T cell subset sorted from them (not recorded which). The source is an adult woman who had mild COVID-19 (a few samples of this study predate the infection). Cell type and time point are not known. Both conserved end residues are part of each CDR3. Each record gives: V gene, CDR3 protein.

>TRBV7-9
CASSLPRTKDRGRGELFF
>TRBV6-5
CASSYRTDYEQYF
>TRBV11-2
CASSLGGIAGAETQYF
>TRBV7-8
CASSLAGLVQETQYF
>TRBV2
CASSGPHLIAGTYEQYF
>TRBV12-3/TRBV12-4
CASSRTSASTDTQYF
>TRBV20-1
CSARGGAQREGQVFHNEQFF
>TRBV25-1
CASSDWDGHYEQYF
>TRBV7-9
CASSLPDSYSYNEQFF
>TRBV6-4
CASSPTGVDYNEQFF
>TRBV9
CASSVGDIDETQYF
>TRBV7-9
CASSPWTSNEAFF
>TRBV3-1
CASSQGSDTQYF
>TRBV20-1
CSAREARGNSNQPQHF
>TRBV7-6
CASSLDDSGGELFF
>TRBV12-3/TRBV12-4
CASRLGDEQYF
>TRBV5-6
CASSKGTGGAETQYF
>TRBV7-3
CASSLLASEYSYNEQFF
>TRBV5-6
CASSQGGRVTQYF
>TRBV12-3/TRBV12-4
CASSSTSGDTQYF
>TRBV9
CASSPSRVGELFF
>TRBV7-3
CASSLGSQGEAFF
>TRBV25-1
CASTSQGAGGNTIYF
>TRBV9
CASSGGTEQFF
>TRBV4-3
CASSHAFRDRETQYF
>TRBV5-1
CASSLVAYNEQFF
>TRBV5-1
CASSVRVGSYNEQFF
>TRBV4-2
CASSQDGGSYNSPLHF
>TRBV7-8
CASSLHTGYEQYF
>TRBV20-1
CSARPRTSSLEQFF
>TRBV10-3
CAISETPGTGTYEQYF
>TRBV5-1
CASSLELTSSYEQYF
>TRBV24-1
CATSDRGQGEFF
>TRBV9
CASSAGTGTNTEAFF
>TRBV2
CASSDPLPNSPLHF
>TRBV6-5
CASSYGLAGSTDTQYF
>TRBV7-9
CASSLAPTGTEQFF
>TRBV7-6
CASSGTPGGQETQYF
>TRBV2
CASLGGVGNSPLHF
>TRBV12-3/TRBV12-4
CASSPFPGLAGRSYNEQFF
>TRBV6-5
CASRGDFAQETQYF
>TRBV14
CASSPLAGAYEQYF
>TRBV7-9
CASSFAWDSGNEQFF
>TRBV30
CAWLIRTGYGNQPQHF
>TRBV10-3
CAIMNGNTEAFF
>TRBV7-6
CASSLASQAEQYF
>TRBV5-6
CASSLGDGTEAFF
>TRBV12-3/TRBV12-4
CASLHRGLYGYTF
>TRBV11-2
CASSLEHVNTEAFF
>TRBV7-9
CASSTEAIAGGYNEQFF